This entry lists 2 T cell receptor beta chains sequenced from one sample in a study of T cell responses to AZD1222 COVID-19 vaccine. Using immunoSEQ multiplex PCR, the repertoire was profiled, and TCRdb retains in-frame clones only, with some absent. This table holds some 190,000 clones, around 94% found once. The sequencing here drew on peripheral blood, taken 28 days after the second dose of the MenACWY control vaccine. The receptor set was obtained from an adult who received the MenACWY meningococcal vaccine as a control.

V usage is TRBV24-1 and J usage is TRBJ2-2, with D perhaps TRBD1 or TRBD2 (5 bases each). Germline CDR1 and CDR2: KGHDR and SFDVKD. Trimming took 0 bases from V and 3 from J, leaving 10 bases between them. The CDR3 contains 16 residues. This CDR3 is CATSDLRGGYTGELFF. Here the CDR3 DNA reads TGTGCCACCAGTGATTTGCGGGGCGGTTACACCGGGGAGCTGTTTTTT.

The DNA of the CDR3 is TGTGCCACCAGTGATTTTGGGTGGGAAGCGGGAGTCCAAGAGACCCAGTACTTC. This codes for CATSDFGWEAGVQETQYF. J is TRBJ2-5 and V is TRBV24-1, with 8 bases aligning to TRBD2. After removal of 1 base from V and 1 base from J, the junction contained 10 bases not matched to a gene. Germline V CDR1 and CDR2: KGHDR, SFDVKD. The CDR3 is made up of 18 amino acids.